The text below deals with one T cell receptor (beta chain). Germline V lookup: CDR1 MNHEY, CDR2 SVGAGI. V was cut by 2 bases and J by 4 bases, with 10 bases left in between. CDR3 length: 14 residues. This record comes from a study of blood T cell repertoires in COVID-19. Assay used: immunoSEQ multiplex PCR; TCRdb lists only in-frame clones, some missing. The sample records 140,000 to 150,000 clones, more than 80% being singletons. Material: peripheral blood. The TCR originated in a young man with COVID-19, enrolled during active disease. This chain links TRBV6-5 with TRBJ2-3; D uncertain. The CDR3 sequence: CASSYSGAADTQYF. The CDR3 DNA is TGTGCCAGCAGTTACAGTGGCGCGGCAGATACGCAGTATTTT.